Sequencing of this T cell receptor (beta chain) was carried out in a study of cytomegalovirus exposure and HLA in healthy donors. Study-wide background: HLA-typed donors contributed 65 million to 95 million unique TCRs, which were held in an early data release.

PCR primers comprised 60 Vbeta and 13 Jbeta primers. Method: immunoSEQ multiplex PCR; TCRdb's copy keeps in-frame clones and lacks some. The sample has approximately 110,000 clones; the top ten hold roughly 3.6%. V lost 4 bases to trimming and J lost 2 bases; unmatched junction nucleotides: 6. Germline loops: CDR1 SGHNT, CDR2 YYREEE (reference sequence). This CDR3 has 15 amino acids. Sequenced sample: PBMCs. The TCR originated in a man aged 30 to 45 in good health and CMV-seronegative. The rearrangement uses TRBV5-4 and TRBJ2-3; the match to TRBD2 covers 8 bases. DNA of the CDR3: TGTGCCAGCAGCCTTAGCGGGGACAACACAGATACGCAGTATTTT. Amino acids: CASSLSGDNTDTQYF.